The present T cell receptor (beta chain) was sequenced within a study of blood T cell repertoires in COVID-19. From germline, CDR1 is SGHRS and CDR2 YFSETQ. Trimming at V came to 6 bases and at J to 2 bases, leaving 4 bases not matched to a gene. The CDR3 is 13 amino acids. Using immunoSEQ multiplex PCR, the repertoire was profiled, and TCRdb retains in-frame clones only, with some absent. The sample lists hundreds of thousands of clones, roughly 85% occurring once. Sequences were obtained from PBMCs or T cells enriched from blood (not recorded which). V usage is TRBV5-1 and J usage is TRBJ1-2; 7 bases line up with TRBD1. The clonotype comes from a man aged 35-49 years who had been exposed to COVID-19. Here the CDR3 reads CASNPGQNYGYTF. The CDR3 DNA reads as TGCGCCAGCAACCCGGGACAGAACTATGGCTACACCTTC.